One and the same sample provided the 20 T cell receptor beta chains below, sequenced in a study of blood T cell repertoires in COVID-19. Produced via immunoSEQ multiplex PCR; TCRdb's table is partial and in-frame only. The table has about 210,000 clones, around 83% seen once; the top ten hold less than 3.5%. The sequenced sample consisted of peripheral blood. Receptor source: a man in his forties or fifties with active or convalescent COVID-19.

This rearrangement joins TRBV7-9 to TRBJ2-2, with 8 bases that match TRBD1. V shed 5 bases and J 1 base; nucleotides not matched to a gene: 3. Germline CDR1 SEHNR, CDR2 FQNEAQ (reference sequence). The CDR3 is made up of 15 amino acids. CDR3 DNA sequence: TGTGCCAGCAGCCGAGGACAGGGGAACACCGGGGAGCTGTTTTTT. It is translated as CASSRGQGNTGELFF.

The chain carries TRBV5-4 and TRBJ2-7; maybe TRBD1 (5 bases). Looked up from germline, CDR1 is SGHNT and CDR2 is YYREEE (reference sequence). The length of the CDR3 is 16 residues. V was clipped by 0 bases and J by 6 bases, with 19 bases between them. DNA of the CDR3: TGTGCCAGCAGCTTGGGCTCAGGGTCGGGTCTTCGCGAGCAGTACTTC. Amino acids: CASSLGSGSGLREQYF. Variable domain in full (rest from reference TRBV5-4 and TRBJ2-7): ETGVTQSPTHLIKTRGQQVTLRCSSQSGHNTVSWYQQALGQGPQFIFQYYREEENGRGNFPPRFSGLQFPNYSSELNVNALELDDSALYLCASSLGSGSGLREQYFGPGTRLTVT.

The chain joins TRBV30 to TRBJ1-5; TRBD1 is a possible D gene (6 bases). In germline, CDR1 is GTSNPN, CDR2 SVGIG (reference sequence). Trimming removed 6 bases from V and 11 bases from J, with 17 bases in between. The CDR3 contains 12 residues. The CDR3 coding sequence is TGTGCCTGTAGGACAGTGCGAGGAGCCCAGCATTTT. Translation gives CACRTVRGAQHF.

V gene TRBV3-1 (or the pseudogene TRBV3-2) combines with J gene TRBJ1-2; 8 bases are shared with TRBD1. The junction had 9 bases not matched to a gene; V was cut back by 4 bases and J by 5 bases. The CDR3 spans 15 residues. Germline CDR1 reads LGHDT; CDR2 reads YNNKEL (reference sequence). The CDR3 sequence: CASSPTGAVFYGYTF. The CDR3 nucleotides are TGTGCCAGCAGCCCGACAGGGGCCGTCTTTTATGGCTACACCTTC.

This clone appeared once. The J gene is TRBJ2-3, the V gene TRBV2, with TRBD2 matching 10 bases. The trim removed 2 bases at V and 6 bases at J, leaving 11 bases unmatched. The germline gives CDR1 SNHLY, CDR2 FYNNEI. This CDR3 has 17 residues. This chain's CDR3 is CASSEWGSGGRMDTQYF. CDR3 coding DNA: TGTGCCAGCAGTGAATGGGGTAGCGGGGGGCGAATGGATACGCAGTATTTT.

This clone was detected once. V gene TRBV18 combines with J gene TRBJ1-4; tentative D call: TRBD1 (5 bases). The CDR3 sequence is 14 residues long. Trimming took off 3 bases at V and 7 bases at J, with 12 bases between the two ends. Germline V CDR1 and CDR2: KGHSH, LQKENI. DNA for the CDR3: TGTGCCAGCTCACCTTTAAGAACAGGTGAAAAACTGTTTTTT. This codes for CASSPLRTGEKLFF.

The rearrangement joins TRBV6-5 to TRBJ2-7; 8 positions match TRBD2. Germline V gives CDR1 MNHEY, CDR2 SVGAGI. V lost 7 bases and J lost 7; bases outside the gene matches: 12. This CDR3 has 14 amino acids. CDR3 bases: TGTGCCAGCACCGCGGGGGGCCTTATGGGGGAGCAGTACTTC. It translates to CASTAGGLMGEQYF.

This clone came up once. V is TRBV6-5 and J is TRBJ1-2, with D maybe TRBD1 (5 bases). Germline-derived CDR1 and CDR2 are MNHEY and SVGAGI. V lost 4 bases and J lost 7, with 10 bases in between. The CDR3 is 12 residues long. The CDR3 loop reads CASSLGGSGYTF. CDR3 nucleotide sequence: TGTGCCAGCAGTTTGGGGGGTAGTGGCTACACCTTC.

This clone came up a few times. The CDR3 coding sequence is TGTGCCAGCAGCTTAGGTCAGGGCCCCCGGGAACTGTTTTTT. Translation gives CASSLGQGPRELFF. The rearrangement links TRBV11-2 to TRBJ1-4, with D maybe TRBD1 (5 bases). Looked up from germline, CDR1 is SGHAT and CDR2 is FQNNGV. The CDR3 runs to 14 residues. V gave up 1 base and J gave up 12 bases, with 15 bases separating them.

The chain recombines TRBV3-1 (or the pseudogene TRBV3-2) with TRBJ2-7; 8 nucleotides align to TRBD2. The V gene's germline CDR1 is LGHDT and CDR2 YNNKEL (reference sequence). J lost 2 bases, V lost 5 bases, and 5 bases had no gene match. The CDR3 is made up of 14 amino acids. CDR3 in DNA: TGTGCCAGCAGCTCGCGGGGACTAGCCTACGAGCAGTACTTC. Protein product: CASSSRGLAYEQYF.

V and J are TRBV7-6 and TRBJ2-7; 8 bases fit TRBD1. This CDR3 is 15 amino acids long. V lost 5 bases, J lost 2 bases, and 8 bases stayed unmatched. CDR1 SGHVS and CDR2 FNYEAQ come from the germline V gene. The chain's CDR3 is CASSRGTGVTYEQYF. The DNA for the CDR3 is TGTGCCAGCAGCAGAGGGACAGGCGTTACCTACGAGCAGTACTTC.

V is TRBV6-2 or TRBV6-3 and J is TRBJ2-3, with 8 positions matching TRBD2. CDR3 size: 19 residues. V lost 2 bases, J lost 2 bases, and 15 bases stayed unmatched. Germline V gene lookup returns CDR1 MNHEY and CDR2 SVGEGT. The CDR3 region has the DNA TGTGCCAGCAGTTACCGCCGAGGGAGAACTAGCGGAGACACAGATACGCAGTATTTT. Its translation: CASSYRRGRTSGDTDTQYF.

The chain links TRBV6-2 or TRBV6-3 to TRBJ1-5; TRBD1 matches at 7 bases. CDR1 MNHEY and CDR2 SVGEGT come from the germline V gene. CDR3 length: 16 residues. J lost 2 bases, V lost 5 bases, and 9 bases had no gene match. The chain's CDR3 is CASSLGGGPGNQPQHF. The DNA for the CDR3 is TGTGCCAGCAGTCTTGGAGGGGGCCCAGGCAATCAGCCCCAGCATTTT.

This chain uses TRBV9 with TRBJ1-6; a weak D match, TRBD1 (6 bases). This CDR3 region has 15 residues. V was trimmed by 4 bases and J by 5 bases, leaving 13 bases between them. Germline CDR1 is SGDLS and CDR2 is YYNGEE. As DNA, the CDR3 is TGTGCCAGCAGCACCCTGGGACAAGATAATTCACCCCTCCACTTT. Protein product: CASSTLGQDNSPLHF.

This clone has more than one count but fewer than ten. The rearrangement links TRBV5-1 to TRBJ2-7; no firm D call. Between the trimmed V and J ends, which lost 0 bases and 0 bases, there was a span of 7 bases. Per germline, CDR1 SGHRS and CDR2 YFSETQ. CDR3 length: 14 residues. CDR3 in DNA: TGCGCCAGCAGCTTGGAGACTTTCTCCTACGAGCAGTACTTC. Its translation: CASSLETFSYEQYF.

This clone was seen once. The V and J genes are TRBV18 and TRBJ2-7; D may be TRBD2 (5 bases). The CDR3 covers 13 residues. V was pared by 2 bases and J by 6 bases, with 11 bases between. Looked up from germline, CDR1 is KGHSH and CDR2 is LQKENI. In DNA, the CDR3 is TGTGCCAGCTCACCAACCGGAGGCTCCGAGCAGTACTTC. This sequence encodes CASSPTGGSEQYF.

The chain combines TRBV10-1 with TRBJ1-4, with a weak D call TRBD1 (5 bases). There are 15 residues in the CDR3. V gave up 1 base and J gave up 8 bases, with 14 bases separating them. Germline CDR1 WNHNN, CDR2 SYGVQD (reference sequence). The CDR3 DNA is TGCGCCAGCAGTGAGTTTACAGGTCCCAGGGAAAAACTGTTTTTT. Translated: CASSEFTGPREKLFF.

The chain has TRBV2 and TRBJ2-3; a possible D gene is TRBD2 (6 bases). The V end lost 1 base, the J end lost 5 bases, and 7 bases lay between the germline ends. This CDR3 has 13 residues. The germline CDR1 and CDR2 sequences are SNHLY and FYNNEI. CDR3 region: CASSEVGGDTQYF. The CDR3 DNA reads TGTGCCAGCAGTGAAGTGGGGGGAGATACGCAGTATTTT.

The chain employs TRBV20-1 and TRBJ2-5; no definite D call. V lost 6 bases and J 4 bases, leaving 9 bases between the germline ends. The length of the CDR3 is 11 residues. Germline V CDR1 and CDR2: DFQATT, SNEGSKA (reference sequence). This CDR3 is CSAERRETQYF. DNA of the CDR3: TGCAGTGCCGAGAGGAGAGAGACCCAGTACTTC.

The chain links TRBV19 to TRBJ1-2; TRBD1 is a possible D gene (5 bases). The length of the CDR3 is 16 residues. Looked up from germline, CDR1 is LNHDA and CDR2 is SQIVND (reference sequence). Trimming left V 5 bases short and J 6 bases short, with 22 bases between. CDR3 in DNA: TGTGCCAGTAGTCCGGAACTAGGACCCCGGGGGGATGGCTACACCTTC. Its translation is CASSPELGPRGDGYTF.